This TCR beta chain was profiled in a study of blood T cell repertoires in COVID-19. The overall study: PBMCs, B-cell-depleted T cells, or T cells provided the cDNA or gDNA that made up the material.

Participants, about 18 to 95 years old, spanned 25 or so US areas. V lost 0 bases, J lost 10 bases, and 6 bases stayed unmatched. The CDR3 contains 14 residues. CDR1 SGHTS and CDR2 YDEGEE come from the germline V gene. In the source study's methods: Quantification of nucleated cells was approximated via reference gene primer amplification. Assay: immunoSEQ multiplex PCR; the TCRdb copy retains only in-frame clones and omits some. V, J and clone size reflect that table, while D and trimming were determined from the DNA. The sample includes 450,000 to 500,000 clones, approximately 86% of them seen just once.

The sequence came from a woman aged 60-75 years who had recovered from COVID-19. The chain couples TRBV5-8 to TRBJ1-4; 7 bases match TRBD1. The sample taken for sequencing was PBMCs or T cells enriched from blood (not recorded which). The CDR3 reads CASSLADRVGKLFF. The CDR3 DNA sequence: TGTGCCAGCAGCTTGGCTGACAGGGTGGGAAAACTGTTTTTT. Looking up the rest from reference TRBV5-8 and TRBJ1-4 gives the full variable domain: EAGVTQSPTHLIKTRGQQATLRCSPISGHTSVYWYQQALGLGLQFLLWYDEGEERNRGNFPPRFSGRQFPNYSSELNVNALELEDSALYLCASSLADRVGKLFFGSGTQLSVL.